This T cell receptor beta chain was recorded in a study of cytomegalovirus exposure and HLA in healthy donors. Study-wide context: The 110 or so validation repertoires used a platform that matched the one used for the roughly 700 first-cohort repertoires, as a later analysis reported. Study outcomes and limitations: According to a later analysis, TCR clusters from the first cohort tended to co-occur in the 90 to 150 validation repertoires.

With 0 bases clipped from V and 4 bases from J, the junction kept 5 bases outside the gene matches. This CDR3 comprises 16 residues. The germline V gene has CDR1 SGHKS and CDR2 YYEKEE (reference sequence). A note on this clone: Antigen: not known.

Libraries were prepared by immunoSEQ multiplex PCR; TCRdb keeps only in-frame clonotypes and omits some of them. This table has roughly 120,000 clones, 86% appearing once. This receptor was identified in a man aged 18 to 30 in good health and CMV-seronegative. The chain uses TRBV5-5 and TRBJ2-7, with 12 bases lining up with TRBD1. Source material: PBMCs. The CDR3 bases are TGTGCCAGCAGCTTGGCATGGGGACAGGGGGCTTACGAGCAGTACTTC. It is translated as CASSLAWGQGAYEQYF.